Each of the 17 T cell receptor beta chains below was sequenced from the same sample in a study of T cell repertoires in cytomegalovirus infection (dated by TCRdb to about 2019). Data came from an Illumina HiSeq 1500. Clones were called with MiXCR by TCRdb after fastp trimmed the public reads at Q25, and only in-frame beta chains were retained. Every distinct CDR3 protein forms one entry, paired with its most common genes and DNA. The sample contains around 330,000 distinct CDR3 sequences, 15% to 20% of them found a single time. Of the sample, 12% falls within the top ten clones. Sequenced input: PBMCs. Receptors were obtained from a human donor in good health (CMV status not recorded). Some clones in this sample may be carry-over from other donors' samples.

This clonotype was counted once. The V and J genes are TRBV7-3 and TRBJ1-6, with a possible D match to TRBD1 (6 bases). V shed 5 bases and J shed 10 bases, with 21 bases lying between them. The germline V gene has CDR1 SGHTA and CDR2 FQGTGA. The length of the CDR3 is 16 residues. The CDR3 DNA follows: TGTGCCAGCAGCCTAGGACAGTACAGAGGCGGCTCACCCCTCCACTTT. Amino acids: CASSLGQYRGGSPLHF.

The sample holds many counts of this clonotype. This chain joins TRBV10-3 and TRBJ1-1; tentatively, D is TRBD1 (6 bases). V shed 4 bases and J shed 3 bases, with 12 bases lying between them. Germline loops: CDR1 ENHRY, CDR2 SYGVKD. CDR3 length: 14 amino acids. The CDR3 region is CAISGQGIDTEAFF. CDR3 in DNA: TGTGCCATCAGTGGGCAGGGGATCGACACTGAAGCTTTCTTT.

For the CDR3, the DNA is TGCAGTGCTAGAGATGTAAACGGGGCTAATTCACCCCTCCACTTT. Protein product: CSARDVNGANSPLHF. This chain connects TRBV20-1 to TRBJ1-6, with a tentative D call TRBD1 (5 bases). CDR3 size: 15 residues. Germline loops: CDR1 DFQATT, CDR2 SNEGSKA (reference sequence). V was shortened by 0 bases and J by 6 bases, with 12 bases between the two germline ends.

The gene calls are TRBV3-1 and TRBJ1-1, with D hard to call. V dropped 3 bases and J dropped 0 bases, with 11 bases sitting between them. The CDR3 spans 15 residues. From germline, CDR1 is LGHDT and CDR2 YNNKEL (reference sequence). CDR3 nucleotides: TGTGCCAGCAGCCACTCCGCGGTTATGAACACTGAAGCTTTCTTT. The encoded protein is CASSHSAVMNTEAFF.

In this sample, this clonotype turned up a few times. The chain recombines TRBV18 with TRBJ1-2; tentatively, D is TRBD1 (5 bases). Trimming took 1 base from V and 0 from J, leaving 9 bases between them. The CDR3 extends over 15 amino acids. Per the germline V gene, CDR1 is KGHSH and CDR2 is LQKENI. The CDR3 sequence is CASSPQGHPNYGYTF. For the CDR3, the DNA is TGTGCCAGCTCACCACAGGGGCATCCTAACTATGGCTACACCTTC.

The CDR3 reads CSASLGSGGVETQYF. The DNA for the CDR3 is TGCAGTGCTAGTTTGGGTAGCGGGGGCGTGGAGACCCAGTACTTC. The rearrangement joins TRBV20-1 to TRBJ2-5; 9 nucleotides line up with TRBD2. V trimming: 3 bases; J trimming: 5 bases; junction bases outside the gene matches: 10. Germline values: CDR1 DFQATT, CDR2 SNEGSKA (reference sequence). The CDR3 totals 15 residues.

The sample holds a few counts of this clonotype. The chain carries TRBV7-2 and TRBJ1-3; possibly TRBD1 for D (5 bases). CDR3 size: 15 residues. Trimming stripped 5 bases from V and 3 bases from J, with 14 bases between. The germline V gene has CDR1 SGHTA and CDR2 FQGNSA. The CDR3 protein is CASSRGAGGGNTIYF. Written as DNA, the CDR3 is TGTGCCAGCAGCCGGGGAGCGGGGGGTGGAAACACCATATATTTT.

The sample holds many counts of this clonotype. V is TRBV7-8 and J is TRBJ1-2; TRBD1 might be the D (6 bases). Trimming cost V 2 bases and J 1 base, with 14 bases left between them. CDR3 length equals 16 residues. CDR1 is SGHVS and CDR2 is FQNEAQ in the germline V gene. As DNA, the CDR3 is TGTGCCAGCAGCTTAATCTCGGGGGCGCTTAACTATGGCTACACCTTC. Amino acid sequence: CASSLISGALNYGYTF.

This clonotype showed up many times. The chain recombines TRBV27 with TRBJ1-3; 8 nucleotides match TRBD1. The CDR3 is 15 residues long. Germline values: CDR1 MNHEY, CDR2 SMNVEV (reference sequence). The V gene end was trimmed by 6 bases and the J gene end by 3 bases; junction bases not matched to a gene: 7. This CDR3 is CASRSGGADGNTIYF. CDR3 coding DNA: TGTGCCAGCAGATCAGGGGGCGCGGATGGAAACACCATATATTTT.

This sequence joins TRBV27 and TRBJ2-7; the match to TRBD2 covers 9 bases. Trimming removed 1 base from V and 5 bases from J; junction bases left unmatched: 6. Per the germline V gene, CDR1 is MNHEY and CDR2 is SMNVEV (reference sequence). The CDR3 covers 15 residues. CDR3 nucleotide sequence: TGTGCCAGCAGTTTATGGGCTAGCGGGGAACACGAGCAGTACTTC. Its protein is CASSLWASGEHEQYF.

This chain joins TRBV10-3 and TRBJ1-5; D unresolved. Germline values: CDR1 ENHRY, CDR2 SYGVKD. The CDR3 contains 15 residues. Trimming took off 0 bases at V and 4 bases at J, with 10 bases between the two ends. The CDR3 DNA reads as TGTGCCATCAGTGAGTCGTGGGTTTTGAATCAGCCCCAGCATTTT. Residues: CAISESWVLNQPQHF.

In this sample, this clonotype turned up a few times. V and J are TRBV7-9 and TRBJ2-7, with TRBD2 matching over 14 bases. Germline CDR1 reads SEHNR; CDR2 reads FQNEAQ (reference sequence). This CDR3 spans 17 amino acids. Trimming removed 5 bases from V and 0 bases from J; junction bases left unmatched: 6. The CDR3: CASSQGLAGGSSYEQYF. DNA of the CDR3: TGTGCCAGCAGCCAAGGACTAGCGGGGGGATCCTCCTACGAGCAGTACTTC.

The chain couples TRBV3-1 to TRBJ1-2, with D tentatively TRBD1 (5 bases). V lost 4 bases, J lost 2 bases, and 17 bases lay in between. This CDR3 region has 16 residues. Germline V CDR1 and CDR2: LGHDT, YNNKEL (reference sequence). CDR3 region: CASSPEGAPRNYGYTF. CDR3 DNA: TGTGCCAGCAGCCCGGAAGGGGCCCCACGGAACTATGGCTACACCTTC.

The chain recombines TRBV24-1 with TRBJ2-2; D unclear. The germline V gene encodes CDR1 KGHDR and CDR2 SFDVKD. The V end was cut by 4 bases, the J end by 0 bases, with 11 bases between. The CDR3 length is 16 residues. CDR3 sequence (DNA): TGTGCCACCAGTGACCCTCGTACCGCGAACACCGGGGAGCTGTTTTTT. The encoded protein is CATSDPRTANTGELFF.

CDR3 sequence (DNA): TGTGCCAGCAGTGAATATTTCGGGACAGGGTATCAAAATGAGCAGTTCTTC. This translates into CASSEYFGTGYQNEQFF. The chain joins TRBV25-1 to TRBJ2-1, with 9 bases aligning to TRBD1. Germline values: CDR1 MGHDK, CDR2 SYGVNS. With V trimmed by 0 bases and J by 7 bases, 10 bases remained unmatched. There are 17 residues in the CDR3.

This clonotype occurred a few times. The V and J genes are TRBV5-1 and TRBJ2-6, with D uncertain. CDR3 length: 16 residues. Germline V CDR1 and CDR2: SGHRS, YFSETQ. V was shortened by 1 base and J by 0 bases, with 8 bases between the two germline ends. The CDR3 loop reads CASSLITGSGANVLTF. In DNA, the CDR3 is TGCGCCAGCAGCTTGATCACGGGCTCTGGGGCCAACGTCCTGACTTTC.

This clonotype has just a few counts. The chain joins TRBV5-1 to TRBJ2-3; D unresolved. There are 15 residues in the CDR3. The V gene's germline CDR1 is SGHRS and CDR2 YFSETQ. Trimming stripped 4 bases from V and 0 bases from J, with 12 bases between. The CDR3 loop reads CASSHFPDSTDTQYF. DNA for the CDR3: TGCGCCAGCAGCCATTTTCCGGATAGCACAGATACGCAGTATTTT.